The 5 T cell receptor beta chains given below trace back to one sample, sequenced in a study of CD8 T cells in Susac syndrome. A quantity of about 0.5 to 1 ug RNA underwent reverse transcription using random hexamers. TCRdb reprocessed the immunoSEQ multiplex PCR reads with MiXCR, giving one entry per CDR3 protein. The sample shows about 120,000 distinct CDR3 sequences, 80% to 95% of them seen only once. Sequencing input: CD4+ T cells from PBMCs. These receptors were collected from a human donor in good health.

The CDR3 region has the DNA TGTGCCAGCAGTTACGAAGGGACGGGGGTGAACACTGAAGCTTTCTTT. Residues: CASSYEGTGVNTEAFF. This chain connects TRBV6-5 to TRBJ1-1, with a weak D call TRBD1 (5 bases). Per the germline V gene, CDR1 is MNHEY and CDR2 is SVGAGI. Deletions cut 2 bases from V and 0 bases from J, with 13 bases between. The length of the CDR3 is 16 residues.

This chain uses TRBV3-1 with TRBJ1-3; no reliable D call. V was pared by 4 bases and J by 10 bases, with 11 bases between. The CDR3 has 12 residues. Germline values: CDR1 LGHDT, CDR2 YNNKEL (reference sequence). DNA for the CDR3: TGTGCCAGCAGCCCGCGCGCCGGTACCATATATTTT. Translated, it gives CASSPRAGTIYF. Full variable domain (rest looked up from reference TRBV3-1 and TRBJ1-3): DTAVSQTPKYLVTQMGNDKSIKCEQNLGHDTMYWYKQDSKKFLKIMFSYNNKELIINETVPNRFSPKSPDKAHLNLHINSLELGDSAVYFCASSPRAGTIYFGEGSWLTVV.

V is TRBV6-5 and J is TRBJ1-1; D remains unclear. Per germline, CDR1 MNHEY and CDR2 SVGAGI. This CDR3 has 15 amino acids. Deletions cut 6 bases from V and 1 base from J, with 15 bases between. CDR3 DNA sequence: TGTGCCAGCAGCCCGTTACAGCTAGGGAACACTGAAGCTTTCTTT. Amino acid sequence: CASSPLQLGNTEAFF.

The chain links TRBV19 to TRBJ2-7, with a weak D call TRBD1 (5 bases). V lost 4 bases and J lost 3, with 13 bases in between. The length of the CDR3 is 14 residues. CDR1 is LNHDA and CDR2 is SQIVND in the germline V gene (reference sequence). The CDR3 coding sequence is TGTGCCAGTAGTAAGAAACCTGACAGCTACGAGCAGTACTTC. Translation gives CASSKKPDSYEQYF.

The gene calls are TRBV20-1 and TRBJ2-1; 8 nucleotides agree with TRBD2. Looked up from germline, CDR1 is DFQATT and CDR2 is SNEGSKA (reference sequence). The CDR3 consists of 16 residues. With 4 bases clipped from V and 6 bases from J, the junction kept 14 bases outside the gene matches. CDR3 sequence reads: CSATKDGTSLRNEQFF. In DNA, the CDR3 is TGCAGTGCTACGAAGGACGGGACTAGTCTGCGCAATGAGCAGTTCTTC.